This T cell receptor beta chain was documented in a study of shared clonotypes between healthy human individuals. The study's findings and limits: Of the naive CD4 clonotypes, roughly 5.5% were shared across several donors.

Concerning this clone itself: Its target is not known. This same CDR3 is encoded by further DNA sequences in the sample.

Naive CD8 cells lacked CD45RO and underwent positive selection for CCR7, leaving out terminally differentiated effector memory CD45RA+ cells. V was clipped by 3 bases and J by 0 bases, with 6 bases between them. Looked up from germline, CDR1 is SGDLS and CDR2 is YYNGEE. This CDR3 has 13 residues. Running of the assay took place at deep level. Generated by immunoSEQ multiplex PCR, the TCRdb table keeps only in-frame clones and is missing some. The sample includes some 2 million clones, roughly 95% of them seen just once. The sample comprised naive CD8+ T cells sorted from blood. The chain links TRBV9 to TRBJ2-5, with TRBD1 as a possible D gene (5 bases). This TCR was sampled from a man aged 18-30 years in good health. CDR3 in amino acids: CASSEGYQETQYF. For the CDR3, the DNA is TGTGCCAGCAGCGAGGGGTACCAAGAGACCCAGTACTTC.